Here is one T cell receptor (beta chain) with its context. What it recognizes is unknown. The PCR contained 60 Vbeta and 13 Jbeta primers. The data were produced by immunoSEQ multiplex PCR, yet TCRdb's version contains in-frame clones alone and is incomplete. The data show about 130,000 clones, roughly 78% seen once. From germline, CDR1 is SGHRS and CDR2 YFSETQ. The length of the CDR3 is 16 residues. V dropped 4 bases and J dropped 8 bases, with 21 bases sitting between them. The sample belongs to a study of cytomegalovirus exposure and HLA in healthy donors. Findings and limits, study-wide: The authors confirmed in vitro that three CMV-associated chains were specific for CMV antigens.

The sequence was collected from a man in his thirties or forties in good health and CMV-seropositive. Sequences were obtained from PBMCs. This rearrangement joins TRBV5-1 to TRBJ1-4; weak D call: TRBD1 (5 bases). The CDR3 region has the DNA TGCGCCAGCAGCCCCCGACCGGGGGTAGCGATAGAAAAACTGTTTTTT. Translating it yields CASSPRPGVAIEKLFF.